A selection of T cell receptor beta chains follows, all from one sample in a study of OX40 agonist ivuxolimab in advanced cancers. Profiled with immunoSEQ multiplex PCR; TCRdb holds only in-frame clones, not every one. The data show tens of thousands of clones, with 80% to 85% seen just once and under 5% held by the top ten. Specimen: CD4+ or CD8+ T cells sorted from blood, collected in a trial of the OX40 agonist ivuxolimab. Every receptor here comes from an adult with an advanced solid tumor such as melanoma, head and neck, liver or kidney cancer. Both conserved end residues are part of each CDR3. The order of the fields is CDR3 DNA, CDR3 protein, V gene, J gene, D gene, clone size. The D gene is left open where the match is weak. For some rows the clone size is stated as once, few or many, or as a class when expanded; others skip it.

CDR3 DNA: TGTGCCAGCAGCGGAGGGGACACTAACACCGGGGAGCTGTTTTTT
CDR3 protein: CASSGGDTNTGELFF
V gene: TRBV7-6
J gene: TRBJ2-2
D gene: -
clone size: -

CDR3 DNA: TGTGCCAGCAGTTTAGTATCCGGGTATGAAGCTTTCTTT
CDR3 protein: CASSLVSGYEAFF
V gene: TRBV28
J gene: TRBJ1-1
D gene: -
clone size: -

CDR3 DNA: TGTGCCAGCAGCTACGGGGCAATGTATAGCAATCAGCCCCAGCATTTT
CDR3 protein: CASSYGAMYSNQPQHF
V gene: TRBV28
J gene: TRBJ1-5
D gene: -
clone size: -

CDR3 DNA: TGTGCCAGCAGCGGGACAGGGAGGCAGCCCCAGCATTTT
CDR3 protein: CASSGTGRQPQHF
V gene: TRBV2
J gene: TRBJ1-5
D gene: TRBD1
clone size: -

CDR3 DNA: TGCGCCAGCAGCTTGGGCTGGGGGGACACCGGGGAGCTGTTTTTT
CDR3 protein: CASSLGWGDTGELFF
V gene: TRBV5-1
J gene: TRBJ2-2
D gene: -
clone size: -

CDR3 DNA: TGTGCCAGCAGCTTGTGGGGGGCGCCGGGAAATTCACCCCTCCACTTT
CDR3 protein: CASSLWGAPGNSPLHF
V gene: TRBV5-6
J gene: TRBJ1-6
D gene: -
clone size: -

CDR3 DNA: TGTGCCAGCAGCTTAGGGCCTGGGACAGCCTACGAGCAGTACTTC
CDR3 protein: CASSLGPGTAYEQYF
V gene: TRBV7-3
J gene: TRBJ2-7
D gene: TRBD1
clone size: -

CDR3 DNA: TGTGCCAGCCTCGGGCTGGCAAACACTGAAGCTTTCTTT
CDR3 protein: CASLGLANTEAFF
V gene: TRBV6-5
J gene: TRBJ1-1
D gene: -
clone size: -

CDR3 DNA: TGTGCCAGCTCCTGGGAAGCTAACTATGGCTACACCTTC
CDR3 protein: CASSWEANYGYTF
V gene: TRBV2
J gene: TRBJ1-2
D gene: -
clone size: -

CDR3 DNA: TGTGCTAGCAGCCCCGGGGGGTGGACTGAAGCTTTCTTT
CDR3 protein: CASSPGGWTEAFF
V gene: TRBV7-7
J gene: TRBJ1-1
D gene: -
clone size: -

CDR3 DNA: TGTGCCAGCAGCCTCCCCCCCCGGCTAGCGGGGATCTACAATGAGCAGTTCTTC
CDR3 protein: CASSLPPRLAGIYNEQFF
V gene: TRBV7-9
J gene: TRBJ2-1
D gene: TRBD2
clone size: few

CDR3 DNA: TGTGCCAGCAAGGGGACAGTAAATTCACCCCTCCACTTT
CDR3 protein: CASKGTVNSPLHF
V gene: TRBV6-4
J gene: TRBJ1-6
D gene: TRBD1
clone size: -

CDR3 DNA: TGCGCCAGCAGAGCACTAGCGGGTCTCACTGATACGCAGTATTTT
CDR3 protein: CASRALAGLTDTQYF
V gene: TRBV5-1
J gene: TRBJ2-3
D gene: TRBD2
clone size: -

CDR3 DNA: TGTGCCAGCAGTCCCCCTACCGGGACAGGGTCTTGGGATACGCAGTATTTT
CDR3 protein: CASSPPTGTGSWDTQYF
V gene: TRBV28
J gene: TRBJ2-3
D gene: TRBD1
clone size: -

CDR3 DNA: TGTGCTAGCAGCACCGACAGGGGCAATGAGCAGTTCTTC
CDR3 protein: CASSTDRGNEQFF
V gene: TRBV7-7
J gene: TRBJ2-1
D gene: TRBD1
clone size: -

CDR3 DNA: TGCGCCAGCAGCCAAGGGACAGCGGGGGAGCAGTACTTC
CDR3 protein: CASSQGTAGEQYF
V gene: TRBV4-1
J gene: TRBJ2-7
D gene: -
clone size: -

CDR3 DNA: TGTGCCAGCAGCCGGGGACGGAGGAACACTGAAGCTTTCTTT
CDR3 protein: CASSRGRRNTEAFF
V gene: TRBV16
J gene: TRBJ1-1
D gene: -
clone size: few

CDR3 DNA: TGTGCCTGGAATATAGGGTTGGAGACAGATACGCAGTATTTT
CDR3 protein: CAWNIGLETDTQYF
V gene: TRBV30
J gene: TRBJ2-3
D gene: -
clone size: few

CDR3 DNA: TGTGCCAGCAGCCAGCCCCGCGGGATTACCTACGAGCAGTACTTC
CDR3 protein: CASSQPRGITYEQYF
V gene: TRBV28
J gene: TRBJ2-7
D gene: -
clone size: -

CDR3 DNA: TGTGCCAGCAGGACTGGGAGGGAAAACACCATATATTTT
CDR3 protein: CASRTGRENTIYF
V gene: TRBV6-6
J gene: TRBJ1-3
D gene: -
clone size: -

CDR3 DNA: TGTGCCAGCAGCCAAGGGGCTGGACAGGCCAGGGAGACCCAGTACTTC
CDR3 protein: CASSQGAGQARETQYF
V gene: TRBV4-2
J gene: TRBJ2-5
D gene: TRBD1
clone size: -

CDR3 DNA: TGTGCCAGCAGACACCCAGGGGCTGGATCGTCTGAAGCTTTCTTT
CDR3 protein: CASRHPGAGSSEAFF
V gene: TRBV28
J gene: TRBJ1-1
D gene: -
clone size: few

CDR3 DNA: TGTGCCAGCAGCTTATCCCACAGGGCCAGGGAGCTGTTTTTT
CDR3 protein: CASSLSHRARELFF
V gene: TRBV7-9
J gene: TRBJ2-2
D gene: -
clone size: -

CDR3 DNA: TGCGCCAGCAGCTTGGGAATGGGCAATCAGCCCCAGCATTTT
CDR3 protein: CASSLGMGNQPQHF
V gene: TRBV5-1
J gene: TRBJ1-5
D gene: -
clone size: -

CDR3 DNA: TGTGCCAGCACCCAAAAGAGTTACGAGCAGTACTTC
CDR3 protein: CASTQKSYEQYF
V gene: TRBV28
J gene: TRBJ2-7
D gene: -
clone size: -

CDR3 DNA: TGTGCCAGTTCGTGGGGTGGTGAGACCCAGTACTTC
CDR3 protein: CASSWGGETQYF
V gene: TRBV19
J gene: TRBJ2-5
D gene: -
clone size: -

CDR3 DNA: TGTGCCAGCAGCCTAGGGACCCAGGAAGCTTTCTTT
CDR3 protein: CASSLGTQEAFF
V gene: TRBV7-9
J gene: TRBJ1-1
D gene: -
clone size: few

CDR3 DNA: TGCGCCAGCAGCTTGGTAACGAACGGAGGGGAGCTGTTTTTT
CDR3 protein: CASSLVTNGGELFF
V gene: TRBV5-1
J gene: TRBJ2-2
D gene: -
clone size: -

CDR3 DNA: TGTGCCAGCAGCTTAGCGCAGGGCCGGGAGACCCAGTACTTC
CDR3 protein: CASSLAQGRETQYF
V gene: TRBV7-9
J gene: TRBJ2-5
D gene: -
clone size: -

CDR3 DNA: TGTGCCACCCGGTCGGGGGGCTCCTACTATGGCTACACCTTC
CDR3 protein: CATRSGGSYYGYTF
V gene: TRBV10-3
J gene: TRBJ1-2
D gene: -
clone size: once

CDR3 DNA: TGCGCCAGCAGCCCGCAGGCGGGGGCCGGGGATACGCAGTATTTT
CDR3 protein: CASSPQAGAGDTQYF
V gene: TRBV5-1
J gene: TRBJ2-3
D gene: -
clone size: -

CDR3 DNA: TGCAGCGTTGAAGATCCCGAGGACAATGAGCAGTTCTTC
CDR3 protein: CSVEDPEDNEQFF
V gene: TRBV29-1
J gene: TRBJ2-1
D gene: -
clone size: -

CDR3 DNA: TGTGCCAGCAGCTTGGAGGGGCTGGGCACTGAAGCTTTCTTT
CDR3 protein: CASSLEGLGTEAFF
V gene: TRBV11-1
J gene: TRBJ1-1
D gene: -
clone size: -